This T cell receptor (beta chain) was sequenced for a study of CD8+ T cells in alopecia areata. The wider study: Treated patients took oral tofacitinib at 5 to 10 mg twice daily.

cDNA reverse transcribed from extracted RNA served as the sequencing template. This table comes from immunoSEQ multiplex PCR, and its TCRdb copy is limited to in-frame clones, with some not included. The table includes a few hundred thousand clones, 66% detected once. The CDR3 covers 11 residues. Trimming took 3 bases from V and 10 from J, leaving 11 bases between them. Per germline, CDR1 SQVTM and CDR2 ANQGSEA. This sample's treatment: oral pan-JAK inhibitor, 5-10 mg twice daily. The chain couples TRBV29-1 to TRBJ2-3; D remains unclear. The sample consisted of CD4+ T cells sorted from blood, taken at approximately week 42, from a patient treated with tofacitinib. The sequence came from a human donor with alopecia areata. The CDR3 spells CSVEFARAQYF. CDR3 nucleotides: TGCAGCGTTGAGTTTGCTAGGGCGCAGTATTTT.